One and the same sample provided the 21 T cell receptor beta chains below, sequenced in a study of tumor-infiltrating lymphocytes in primary liver carcinoma. Co-extraction of RNA and DNA was performed on about 20-32 mg of unsorted bulk tissue. Constant-region priming of roughly 490 ng total RNA yielded TCR beta cDNA. Amplification in three nested multiplex PCR rounds with slightly modified ARM-PCR gave rise to TCR beta libraries. Running roughly 10 cycles apiece, the first two PCR rounds relied on TRBV1-TRBV30 forward primers together with a C-beta reverse primer. TCRdb re-called the multiplex PCR reads with MiXCR, one entry per CDR3 protein. Counted here are 99,000 or so distinct CDR3 sequences, around 83% occurring once; the ten biggest clones make up approximately 18%. What was sequenced was liver tumor tissue from sampling region 3. Subset described: tumor region T3, left-lateral pole. These receptors all come from a man between 40 and 49 years old with primary liver carcinoma and hepatitis B virus infection.

This chain joins TRBV7-3 and TRBJ2-3; TRBD1 is a possible D gene (6 bases). Germline V gene data show CDR1 as SGHTA and CDR2 as FQGTGA. Trimming shortened V by 7 bases and J by 0 bases, and 14 bases separated the two germline ends. This CDR3 contains 15 residues. As DNA, the CDR3 is TGTGCCAGCAACCGAAACCAGGGGAGCACAGATACGCAGTATTTT. Amino acids: CASNRNQGSTDTQYF.

In the case of this clonotype: One end of the junction varies from germline; a read error may be responsible. The gene calls are TRBV11-2 and TRBJ2-1; weak D call: TRBD2 (5 bases). The CDR3 covers 15 residues. The germline V gene encodes CDR1 SGHAT and CDR2 FQNNGV. The chain's CDR3 is CASSPGNSSYDEEFF. CDR3 DNA: TGTGCCAGCAGCCCCGGGAATTCTTCCTACGATGAGGAGTTCTTC.

As for this clonotype: One end of the junction varies from germline; a read error may be responsible. The chain carries TRBV29-1 and TRBJ2-1; the D gene is possibly TRBD2 (5 bases). CDR1 and CDR2 from the germline V gene are SQVTM and ANQGSEA. This CDR3 region has 13 residues. The CDR3 DNA sequence: TGCAGCGCTGTCTGGGCCCAGAGCGGTGAGCAATTCTTC. Translated: CSAVWAQSGEQFF.

The rearrangement links TRBV28 to TRBJ1-6; D possibly corresponds to TRBD1 (5 bases). Germline V gene data show CDR1 as MDHEN and CDR2 as SYDVKM. The CDR3 spans 15 residues. V lost 6 bases and J 18 bases, leaving 27 bases between the germline ends. The CDR3: CASSSQEGYNSSHHF. In DNA form, the CDR3 reads TGTGCCAGCAGCTCACAGGAAGGTTATAATTCATCCCACCACTTT.

The sample holds one count of this clonotype. The conserved final phenylalanine or tryptophan is absent from the CDR3, which likely points to a read error. Because the CDR3's place on the DNA is in doubt, the DNA is left out and the CDR3 is given as listed by TCRdb. CDR3 protein: CASSERDYGYTL. The chain employs TRBV10-1 and TRBJ1-2. From germline, CDR1 is WNHNN and CDR2 SYGVQD (reference sequence). Ends included, the CDR3 has 12 residues.

A word on this clonotype: This may arise from a read error, as a much more abundant clone is one base away. The chain combines TRBV5-1 with TRBJ1-4, with D tentatively TRBD1 (5 bases). Germline V lookup: CDR1 SGHRS, CDR2 YFSETQ. The length of the CDR3 is 14 residues. The DNA for the CDR3 is TGCGCCAGCGGCTTGCAAGGGGTTGGCGAAAAACTGTTTTTT. Encoded protein: CASGLQGVGEKLFF.

This clonotype was detected only a few times. V and J are TRBV5-4 and TRBJ2-1, with D maybe TRBD2 (5 bases). Germline assignment: CDR1 SGHNT and CDR2 YYREEE (reference sequence). The CDR3 spans 14 residues. This CDR3 reads CASCSQRNYNEQFF. The CDR3 DNA reads TGTGCTAGCTGCTCGCAGCGGAACTACAATGAGCAGTTCTTC.

As to this clonotype: Because the CDR3 is missing its conserved closing phenylalanine or tryptophan, this is likely a read error. The chain is built from TRBV11-1 and TRBJ1-6; maybe TRBD1 (5 bases). Germline CDR1 is SGHAT and CDR2 is FQDESV (reference sequence). The CDR3 has 13 residues. Deletions cut 4 bases from V and 9 bases from J, with 10 bases between. DNA for the CDR3: TGTGCCAGCAGCTGGACATTGGTTTCACCCCTCCACATT. Translation gives CASSWTLVSPLHI.

The V and J genes are TRBV4-1 and TRBJ2-3; 12 nucleotides match TRBD1. The J segment lost 9 bases and the V segment lost 8 bases, leaving 12 bases of the junction unmatched. From germline, CDR1 is MGHRA and CDR2 YSYEKL. The CDR3 has 15 amino acids. This CDR3 is CASYQSGQGADTQYF. The CDR3 DNA follows: TGCGCCAGCTACCAATCGGGACAGGGGGCCGACACGCAGTATTTT.

For the CDR3, the DNA is TGTGCCAGCAGCCTGTCCTACGGGAGTGGCAGGAGAGAGCAGTACTTC. It encodes CASSLSYGSGRREQYF. The genes are TRBV4-2 and TRBJ2-7; weak D call: TRBD2 (6 bases). The CDR3 is 16 residues long. The germline V gene has CDR1 LGHNA and CDR2 YNFKEQ. The V and J ends lost 4 bases and 7 bases respectively, with 23 bases between them.

The V call is TRBV6-1, the J call TRBJ2-1, with TRBD1 matching 9 bases. The V gene's germline CDR1 is MNHNS and CDR2 SASEGT. V shed 5 bases and J 6 bases; nucleotides not matched to a gene: 5. This CDR3 spans 14 amino acids. The CDR3 protein is CASSRDRVVNEQFF. The CDR3 DNA reads as TGTGCCAGCAGTCGGGACAGGGTGGTCAATGAGCAGTTCTTC.

The chain employs TRBV29-1 and TRBJ2-2, with D perhaps TRBD2 (6 bases). Germline-derived CDR1 and CDR2 are SQVTM and ANQGSEA. With 3 bases removed from V and 0 bases from J, the gap between germline ends came to 11 bases. The CDR3 has 15 amino acids. CDR3 loop: CSVETRVANTGELFF. The DNA of the CDR3 is TGCAGCGTTGAGACTAGAGTGGCGAACACCGGGGAGCTGTTTTTT.

On this clonotype: The junction departs from germline at one end; a sequencing error may be responsible. This rearrangement joins TRBV11-2 to TRBJ2-3; tentative D call: TRBD1 (5 bases). Germline CDR1 reads SGHAT; CDR2 reads FQNNGV. This CDR3 region has 16 residues. The CDR3 here is CVSSLVVGRATDTQNF. CDR3 DNA sequence: TGTGTCAGCAGCTTAGTAGTTGGACGGGCGACAGATACGCAGAATTTT.

This clonotype was seen a handful of times. V and J are TRBV20-1 and TRBJ2-1; 9 bases are shared with TRBD1. The length of the CDR3 is 13 residues. CDR1 is DFQATT, CDR2 SNEGSKA, per germline (reference sequence). V dropped 5 bases and J dropped 8; count of bases not matched to a gene: 7. CDR3 in DNA: TGCAGTGCTCCGGGACAGGGTTACGATGAGCAGTTCTTC. It codes for CSAPGQGYDEQFF.

This clonotype was counted at least ten times. V gene TRBV12-3 or TRBV12-4 combines with J gene TRBJ2-2; TRBD2 might be the D (6 bases). Trimming removed 3 bases at V and 3 bases at J, with 14 bases between. There are 16 residues in the CDR3. DNA of the CDR3: TGTGCCAGCAGTTTTGGGGGGATGGTGGACACCGGGGAGCTGTTTTTT. Encoded protein: CASSFGGMVDTGELFF.

Worth noting for this clonotype: This may stem from a read error, because a much larger clone lies one nucleotide away. CDR3 sequence: CASSLVTGKGTQYF. The CDR3 nucleotides read TGTGCCAGCAGCTTGGTGACAGGGAAAGGGACCCAGTACTTC. The V and J genes are TRBV5-4 and TRBJ2-5; 7 positions match TRBD1. CDR1 and CDR2 from the germline V gene are SGHNT and YYREEE (reference sequence). Trimming cost V 0 bases and J 7 bases; bases outside gene matches: 6. The CDR3 totals 14 residues.

Regarding this clonotype: A read error may explain this, as a much larger clone is one base away. The chain is built from TRBV7-9 and TRBJ1-1, with 7 nucleotides matching TRBD1. The CDR3 is made up of 15 amino acids. Germline V gene lookup returns CDR1 SEHNR and CDR2 FQNEAQ (reference sequence). CDR3 DNA: TGTGCCAGCAGCTTACAGACAGGGCAGAACACTGGAGCTTTCTTT. As protein: CASSLQTGQNTGAFF.

Points on this clonotype: One end of the junction is discordant with germline, which a read error may explain. V usage is TRBV7-3 and J usage is TRBJ2-1; D gene uncertain. The CDR3 is made up of 15 amino acids. Germline V gene data show CDR1 as SGHTA and CDR2 as FQGTGA. In DNA form, the CDR3 reads TGTGCCAGCGGCTCAGGCCCGAGCTCCTGCAATGAGGAGTTCTTC. Its translation: CASGSGPSSCNEEFF. The full variable domain, rest sourced from reference TRBV7-3 and TRBJ2-1, is GAGVSQTPSNKVTEKGKYVELRCDPISGHTALYWYRQSLGQGPEFLIYFQGTGAADDSGLPNDRFFAVRPEGSVSTLKIQRTERGDSAVYLCASGSGPSSCNEEFFGPGTRLTVL.

The chain links TRBV6-2 or TRBV6-3 to TRBJ2-1; 10 nucleotides match TRBD2. This CDR3 spans 22 amino acids. The junction had 31 bases not matched to a gene; V was cut back by 8 bases and J by 6 bases. CDR1 MNHEY and CDR2 SVGEGT come from the germline V gene. The CDR3: CASRFLIEEWVLAGERVNEQFF. CDR3 DNA: TGTGCCAGCCGTTTCCTGATTGAGGAGTGGGTTCTAGCGGGAGAAAGGGTCAATGAGCAGTTCTTC.

This clonotype was found once. The chain links TRBV12-3 or TRBV12-4 to TRBJ2-2; TRBD1 matches at 11 bases. This CDR3 is built from 16 residues. V shed 6 bases and J 8 bases; nucleotides not matched to a gene: 11. The CDR3 reads CASSLGTGGLLGELFF. The DNA of the CDR3 is TGTGCCAGCAGCCTCGGGACAGGGGGGTTGTTAGGGGAGCTGTTTTTT.

About this clonotype: The junction and the germline gene differ at one end; a read error may be behind it. The rearrangement joins TRBV7-8 to TRBJ2-5, with TRBD1 identical over 8 bases. The CDR3 extends over 14 amino acids. The germline V gene encodes CDR1 SGHVS and CDR2 FQNEAQ. The CDR3 nucleotides are TGTGCCAACAGCAGGAACAGGGGGATTGAGACCCAGTACTTC. Translating it yields CANSRNRGIETQYF.